The T cell receptor (beta chain) under discussion was sequenced for a study of molecular identifiers for immune sequencing clone quantification. Overall study: For replicates, RNA isolated from approximately 20,000 or 100,000 naive CD8 cells was divided into five portions, of which four were sequenced. General study results and limits: Clone sizes could be underestimated for highly expanded clones when identical TCR molecules share a barcode.

In its sample, this clonotype was seen a few times. The target antigen is unknown. V was clipped by 5 bases and J by 5 bases; unmatched bases: 6. The V gene's germline CDR1 is SEHNR and CDR2 FQNEAQ (reference sequence). The CDR3 runs to 15 residues. Every naive CD8 library was made from between roughly 17,000 and 1,000,000 sorted cells with 10%, 30% or 50% RNA. CD8+CD4-CCR7+CD45RA+ cells were sorted as naive CD8 T cells. TCRdb independently ran MiXCR on the PCR reads; one entry per CDR3 protein. The sample consists of over 60,000 distinct CDR3 sequences, under 20% of them appearing once. Sequenced material: naive CD8+ T cells from blood, with Jurkat cell RNA spiked in. The subset is: FACS-sorted CD8+CD4-CCR7+CD45RA+ naive T cells. This chain uses TRBV7-9 with TRBJ2-2, with 9 bases identical to TRBD2. The sequence came from a human donor in good health. Some libraries in this study had Jurkat cell RNA spiked in. The CDR3 spells CASSISGRGTGELFF. The CDR3 nucleotides are TGTGCCAGCAGCATTAGCGGGAGAGGTACCGGGGAGCTGTTTTTT.